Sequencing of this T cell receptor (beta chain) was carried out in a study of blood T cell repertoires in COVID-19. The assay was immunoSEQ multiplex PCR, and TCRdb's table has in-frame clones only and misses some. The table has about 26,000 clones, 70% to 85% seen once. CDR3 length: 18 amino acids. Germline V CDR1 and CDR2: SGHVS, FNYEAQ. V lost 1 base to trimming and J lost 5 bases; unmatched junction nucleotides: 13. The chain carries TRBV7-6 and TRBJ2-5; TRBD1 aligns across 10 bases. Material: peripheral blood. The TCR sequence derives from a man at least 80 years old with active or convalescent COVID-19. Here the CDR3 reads CASSLDNTGTGARETQYF. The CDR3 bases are TGTGCCAGCAGCTTAGATAATACCGGGACAGGGGCCCGGGAGACCCAGTACTTC.